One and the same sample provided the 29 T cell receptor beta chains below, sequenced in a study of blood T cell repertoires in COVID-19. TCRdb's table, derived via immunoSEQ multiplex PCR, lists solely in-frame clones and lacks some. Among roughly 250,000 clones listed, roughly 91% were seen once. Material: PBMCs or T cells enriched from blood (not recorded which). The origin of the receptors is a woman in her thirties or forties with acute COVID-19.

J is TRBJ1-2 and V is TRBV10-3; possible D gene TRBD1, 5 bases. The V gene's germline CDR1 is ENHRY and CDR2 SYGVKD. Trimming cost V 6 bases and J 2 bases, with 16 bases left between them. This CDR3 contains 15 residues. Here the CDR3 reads CAISAETANNYGYTF. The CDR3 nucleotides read TGTGCCATCAGCGCGGAGACAGCGAACAACTATGGCTACACCTTC.

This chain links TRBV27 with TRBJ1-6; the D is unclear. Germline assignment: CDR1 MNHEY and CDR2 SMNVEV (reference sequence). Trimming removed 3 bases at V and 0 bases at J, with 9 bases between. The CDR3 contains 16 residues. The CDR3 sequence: CASSFERSSYNSPLHF. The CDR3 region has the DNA TGTGCCAGCAGTTTTGAGAGGAGCTCCTATAATTCACCCCTCCACTTT.

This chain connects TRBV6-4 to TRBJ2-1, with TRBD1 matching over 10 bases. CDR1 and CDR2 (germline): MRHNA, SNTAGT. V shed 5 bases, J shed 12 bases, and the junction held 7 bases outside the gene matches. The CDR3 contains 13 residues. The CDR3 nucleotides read TGTGCCAGCAGTCCGGGACAGGGGACTCCGCAGTTCTTC. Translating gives CASSPGQGTPQFF.

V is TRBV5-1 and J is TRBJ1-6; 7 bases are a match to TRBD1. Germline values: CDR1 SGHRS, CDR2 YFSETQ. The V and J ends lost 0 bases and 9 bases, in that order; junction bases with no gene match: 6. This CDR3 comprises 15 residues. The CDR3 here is CASSLAAGGSSPLHF. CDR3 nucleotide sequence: TGCGCCAGCAGCTTGGCCGCAGGGGGAAGTTCACCCCTCCACTTT.

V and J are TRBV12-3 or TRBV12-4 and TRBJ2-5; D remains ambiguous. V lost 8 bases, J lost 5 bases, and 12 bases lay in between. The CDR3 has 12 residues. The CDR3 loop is CASSFGVETQYF. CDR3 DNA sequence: TGTGCCAGCTCTTTTGGAGTGGAGACCCAGTACTTC.

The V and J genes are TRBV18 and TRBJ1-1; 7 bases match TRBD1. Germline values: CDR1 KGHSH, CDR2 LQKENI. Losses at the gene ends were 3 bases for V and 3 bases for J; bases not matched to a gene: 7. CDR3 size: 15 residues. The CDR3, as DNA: TGTGCCAGCTCACCTTTTACAGGGGATGACACTGAAGCTTTCTTT. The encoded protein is CASSPFTGDDTEAFF.

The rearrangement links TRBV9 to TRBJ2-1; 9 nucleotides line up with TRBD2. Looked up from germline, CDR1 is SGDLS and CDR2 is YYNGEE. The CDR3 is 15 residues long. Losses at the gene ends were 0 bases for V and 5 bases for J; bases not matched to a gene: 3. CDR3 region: CASSVASGIHNEQFF. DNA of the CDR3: TGTGCCAGCAGCGTAGCTAGCGGGATTCACAATGAGCAGTTCTTC.

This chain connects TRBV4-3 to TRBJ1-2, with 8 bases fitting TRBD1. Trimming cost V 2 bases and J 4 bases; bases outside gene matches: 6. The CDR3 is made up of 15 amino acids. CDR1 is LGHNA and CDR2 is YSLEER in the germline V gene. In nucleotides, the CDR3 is TGCGCCAGCAGCCAAACATCAGGGGGCGGCTATGGCTACACCTTC. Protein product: CASSQTSGGGYGYTF.

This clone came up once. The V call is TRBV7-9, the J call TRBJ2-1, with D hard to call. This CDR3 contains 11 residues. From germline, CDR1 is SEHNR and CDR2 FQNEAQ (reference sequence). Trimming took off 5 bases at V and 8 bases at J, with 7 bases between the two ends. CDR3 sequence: CASSREDEQFF. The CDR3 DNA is TGTGCCAGCAGCAGAGAGGATGAGCAGTTCTTC.

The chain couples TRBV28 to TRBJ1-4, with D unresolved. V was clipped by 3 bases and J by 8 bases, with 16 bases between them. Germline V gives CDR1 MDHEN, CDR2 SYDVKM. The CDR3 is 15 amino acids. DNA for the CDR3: TGTGCCAGCAGTTTGGAGATCCCGGGAGGGGAAAAACTGTTTTTT. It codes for CASSLEIPGGEKLFF.

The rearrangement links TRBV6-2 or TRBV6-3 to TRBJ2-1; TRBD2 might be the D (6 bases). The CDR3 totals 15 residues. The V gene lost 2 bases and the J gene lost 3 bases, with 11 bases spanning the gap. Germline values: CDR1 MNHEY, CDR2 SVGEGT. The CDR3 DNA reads TGTGCCAGCAGTTACGGGGGGAACGTCTACAATGAGCAGTTCTTC. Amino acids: CASSYGGNVYNEQFF.

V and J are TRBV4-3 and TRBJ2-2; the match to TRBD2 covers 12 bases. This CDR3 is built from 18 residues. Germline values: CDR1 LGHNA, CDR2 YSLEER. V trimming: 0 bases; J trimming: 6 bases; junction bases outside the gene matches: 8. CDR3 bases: TGCGCCAGCAGCCAAGAAAAAACTAGCGGGAGGTCGGCCGGGGAGCTGTTTTTT. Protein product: CASSQEKTSGRSAGELFF.

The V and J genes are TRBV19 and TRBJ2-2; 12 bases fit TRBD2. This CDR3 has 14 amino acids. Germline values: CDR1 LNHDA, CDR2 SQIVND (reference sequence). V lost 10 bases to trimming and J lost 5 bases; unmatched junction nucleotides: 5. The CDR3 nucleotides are TGTGCCACCCTCGGACTAGCGGGGACCGGGGAGCTGTTTTTT. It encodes CATLGLAGTGELFF.

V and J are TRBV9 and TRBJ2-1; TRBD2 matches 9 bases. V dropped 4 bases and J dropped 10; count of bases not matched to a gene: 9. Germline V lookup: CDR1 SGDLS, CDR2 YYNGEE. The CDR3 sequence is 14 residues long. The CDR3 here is CASSLLSGTSEQFF. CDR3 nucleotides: TGTGCCAGCAGCTTACTTTCCGGGACTAGCGAGCAGTTCTTC.

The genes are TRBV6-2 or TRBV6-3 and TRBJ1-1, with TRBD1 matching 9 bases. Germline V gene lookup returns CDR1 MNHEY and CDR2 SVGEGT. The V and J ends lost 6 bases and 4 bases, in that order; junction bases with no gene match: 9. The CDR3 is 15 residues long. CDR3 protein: CASSRETGGLTEAFF. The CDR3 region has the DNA TGTGCCAGCAGCCGGGAAACAGGGGGCCTCACTGAAGCTTTCTTT.

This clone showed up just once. CDR3 sequence: CASSRTGAYGYTF. Written as DNA, the CDR3 is TGTGCCAGCAGCCGGACAGGGGCATATGGCTACACCTTC. The chain recombines TRBV6-5 with TRBJ1-2; TRBD1 matches 9 bases. The germline V gene has CDR1 MNHEY and CDR2 SVGAGI. The J segment lost 5 bases and the V segment lost 6 bases, leaving 4 bases of the junction unmatched. CDR3 length: 13 amino acids.

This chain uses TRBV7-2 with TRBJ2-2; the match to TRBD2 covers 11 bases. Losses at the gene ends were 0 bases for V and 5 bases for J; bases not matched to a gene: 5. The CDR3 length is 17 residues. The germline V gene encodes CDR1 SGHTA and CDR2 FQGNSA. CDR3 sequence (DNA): TGTGCCAGCAGCTTAGCACCTAGCGGGAGGAGGACCGGGGAGCTGTTTTTT. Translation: CASSLAPSGRRTGELFF.

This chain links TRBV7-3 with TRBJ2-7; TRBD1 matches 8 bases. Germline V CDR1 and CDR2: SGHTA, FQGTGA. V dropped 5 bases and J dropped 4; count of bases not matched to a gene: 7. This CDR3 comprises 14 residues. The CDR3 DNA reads TGTGCCAGCAGCCCAGAGACAGGGGATTACGAGCAGTACTTC. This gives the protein CASSPETGDYEQYF.

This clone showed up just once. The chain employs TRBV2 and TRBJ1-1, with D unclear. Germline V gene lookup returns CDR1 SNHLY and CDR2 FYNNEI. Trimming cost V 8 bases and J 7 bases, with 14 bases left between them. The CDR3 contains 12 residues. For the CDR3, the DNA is TGTGCCAGCCGACCGGGAGGGAATGAAGCTTTCTTT. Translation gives CASRPGGNEAFF.

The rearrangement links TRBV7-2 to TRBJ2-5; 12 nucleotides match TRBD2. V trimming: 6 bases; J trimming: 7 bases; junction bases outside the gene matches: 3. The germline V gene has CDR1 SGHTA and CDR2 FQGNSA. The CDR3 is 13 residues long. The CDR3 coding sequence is TGTGCCAGCAGGACTAGCGGGAGTGGGACCCAGTACTTC. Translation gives CASRTSGSGTQYF.

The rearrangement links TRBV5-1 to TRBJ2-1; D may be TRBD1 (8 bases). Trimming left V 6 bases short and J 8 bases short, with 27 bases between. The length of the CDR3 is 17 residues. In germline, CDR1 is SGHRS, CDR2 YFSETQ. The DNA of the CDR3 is TGCGCCAGCACCGGGAGGCAGGGGGCAGTTAGTGTGGATGAGCAGTTCTTC. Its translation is CASTGRQGAVSVDEQFF.

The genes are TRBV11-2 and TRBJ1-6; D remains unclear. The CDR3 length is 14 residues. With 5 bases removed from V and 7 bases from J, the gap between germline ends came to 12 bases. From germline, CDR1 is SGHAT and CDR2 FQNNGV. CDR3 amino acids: CASSTPGQNSPLHF. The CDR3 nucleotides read TGTGCCAGCAGCACCCCGGGTCAGAATTCACCCCTCCACTTT.

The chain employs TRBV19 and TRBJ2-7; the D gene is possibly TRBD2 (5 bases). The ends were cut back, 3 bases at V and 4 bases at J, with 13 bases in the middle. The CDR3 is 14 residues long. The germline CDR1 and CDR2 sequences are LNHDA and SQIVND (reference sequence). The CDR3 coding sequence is TGTGCCAGTAGTATTGGAGTTGGACTTTACGAGCAGTACTTC. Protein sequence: CASSIGVGLYEQYF. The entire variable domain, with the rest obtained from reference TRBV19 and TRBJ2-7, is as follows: DGGITQSPKYLFRKEGQNVTLSCEQNLNHDAMYWYRQDPGQGLRLIYYSQIVNDFQKGDIAEGYSVSREKKESFPLTVTSAQKNPTAFYLCASSIGVGLYEQYFGPGTRLTVT.

CDR3 residues: CASSSGPGQGSYNEQFF. Here the CDR3 DNA reads TGTGCCAGCAGCTCCGGACCGGGACAGGGGTCCTACAATGAGCAGTTCTTC. The rearrangement joins TRBV11-2 to TRBJ2-1; 10 nucleotides align to TRBD1. The V gene's germline CDR1 is SGHAT and CDR2 FQNNGV. V lost 4 bases to trimming and J lost 1 base; unmatched junction nucleotides: 7. This CDR3 has 17 residues.

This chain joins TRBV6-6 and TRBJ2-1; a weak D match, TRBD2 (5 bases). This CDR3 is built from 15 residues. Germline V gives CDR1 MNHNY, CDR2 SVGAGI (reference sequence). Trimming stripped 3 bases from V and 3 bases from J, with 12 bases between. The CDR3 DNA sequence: TGTGCCAGCAGTTATTTTAACGGGGTCTACAATGAGCAGTTCTTC. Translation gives CASSYFNGVYNEQFF.

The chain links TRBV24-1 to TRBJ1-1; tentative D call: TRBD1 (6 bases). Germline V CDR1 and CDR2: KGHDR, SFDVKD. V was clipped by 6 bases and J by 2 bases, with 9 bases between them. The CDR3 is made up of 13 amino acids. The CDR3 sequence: CATSLTGNTEAFF. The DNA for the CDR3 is TGTGCCACCAGTCTGACAGGTAACACTGAAGCTTTCTTT.

The CDR3, as DNA: TGTGCCAGCAGCTCCCTTCCGGACGAGCAGTACTTC. This encodes CASSSLPDEQYF. The chain joins TRBV12-3 or TRBV12-4 to TRBJ2-7; D unclear. The CDR3 totals 12 residues. V lost 6 bases to trimming and J lost 5 bases, with 11 bases between them.

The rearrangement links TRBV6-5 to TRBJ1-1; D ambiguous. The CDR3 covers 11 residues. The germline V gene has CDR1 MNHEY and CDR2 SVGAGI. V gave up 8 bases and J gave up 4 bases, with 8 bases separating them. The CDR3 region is CASLRGTEAFF. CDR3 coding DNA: TGTGCCAGCCTCCGAGGCACTGAAGCTTTCTTT.

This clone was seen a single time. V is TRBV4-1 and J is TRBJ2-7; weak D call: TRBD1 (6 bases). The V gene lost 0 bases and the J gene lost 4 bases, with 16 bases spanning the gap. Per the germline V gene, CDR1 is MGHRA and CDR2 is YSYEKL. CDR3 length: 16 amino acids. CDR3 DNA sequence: TGCGCCAGCAGCCAAGAGGAACCAGGGGATTCATACGAGCAGTACTTC. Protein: CASSQEEPGDSYEQYF.